This T cell receptor (beta chain) is drawn from a study of glioma-infiltrating T cells after dendritic cell vaccination. Overall study: Monocyte-derived dendritic cells, cultured seven days with IL-4 and GM-CSF, were pulsed with autologous tumor lysate.

To note about this clone: What it binds is not known. The junction does not match germline at one end; this may be a read error.

Germline CDR1 reads SGHRS; CDR2 reads YFSETQ. This CDR3 is 13 amino acids long. Sequenced by immunoSEQ multiplex PCR; TCRdb stores in-frame clones only, minus some. The sample contains about 100,000 clones, about 80% of which appear only once. Study-level points and caveats: Estimated pretreatment TIL content predicted outcome after dendritic cell vaccination.

Specimen: blood, collected before dendritic cell vaccination. This clonotype originated in a human donor with glioblastoma. J is TRBJ2-7 and V is TRBV5-1, with 10 bases fitting TRBD1. The CDR3 loop reads CASSFGTGVDYNF. As DNA, the CDR3 is TGCGCCAGCAGTTTCGGGACAGGGGTTGATTACAACTTC.